Listed below are T cell receptor beta chains from one sample, sequenced in a study of long-term antiretroviral therapy in people with HIV. Here immunoSEQ multiplex PCR was the method, and the copy in TCRdb shows in-frame clones only, minus some. In the table there are fewer than 40,000 clones, 94% of which are singletons. This material consisted of unsorted PBMCs, taken around 5.4 years after starting antiretroviral therapy. Receptors originate from a woman aged 45-59 years with HIV. The CDR3 runs from the conserved cysteine through the conserved F or W. A D gene is named only where the DNA matches it firmly. Clone size appears in some rows only: once, few, many, or a class for an expanded clone.

D	V	J	size	DNA	CDR3
.	TRBV6-1	TRBJ1-2	.	TGTGCCAGCAGCCAAAGTCGGGGCTACACCTTC	CASSQSRGYTF
TRBD2	TRBV2	TRBJ2-5	.	TGTGCCAGCAGTGAATTTCCCAGCGGGGGGTACCAAGAGACCCAGTACTTC	CASSEFPSGGYQETQYF
.	TRBV19	TRBJ2-7	.	TGTGCCAGTAGTTCCCAAACCGGGACACGACTCTACGAGCAGTACTTC	CASSSQTGTRLYEQYF
.	TRBV29-1	TRBJ2-7	.	TGCAGCGGTGGTGACCCCTACTCCAATGAGCAGTACTTC	CSGGDPYSNEQYF
TRBD2	TRBV15	TRBJ2-3	.	TGTGCCACCAGCAGAGATCAGGTGCGGGGGGGCCCGGGAACAGATACGCAGTATTTT	CATSRDQVRGGPGTDTQYF
TRBD2	TRBV5-1	TRBJ2-1	.	TGCGCCAGCAGCTTAACCGGGACTAGGTCCTACAATGAGCAGTTCTTC	CASSLTGTRSYNEQFF
.	TRBV30	TRBJ1-5	.	TGTGCCTGGAGTGTATCGGGTCTTTATCAGCCCCAGCATTTT	CAWSVSGLYQPQHF
TRBD1	TRBV6-6	TRBJ2-3	.	TGTGCCAGCAGGATACAGGGGTCGCAGTATTTT	CASRIQGSQYF
TRBD2	TRBV5-1	TRBJ2-3	.	TGCGCCAGCAGCTTGCCTAGCGGGGACACAGATACGCAGTATTTT	CASSLPSGDTDTQYF
TRBD1	TRBV12-5	TRBJ1-1	.	TGTGCTAGTGGTATCCCGGGACAGGTAGCTGAAGCTTTCTTT	CASGIPGQVAEAFF
TRBD2	TRBV2	TRBJ2-1	.	TGTGCCAGCATTCAGACTAGCGGGGGGCCGAACTCCTACAATGAGCAGTTCTTC	CASIQTSGGPNSYNEQFF
.	TRBV6-5	TRBJ2-1	.	TGTGCCAGCAGTTACGGGCGGGGTGAGCAGTTCTTC	CASSYGRGEQFF
TRBD1	TRBV6-4	TRBJ2-3	.	TGTGCCAGCAGTCAGACAGGGGTTGGCACAGATACGCAGTATTTT	CASSQTGVGTDTQYF
TRBD2	TRBV6-4	TRBJ2-3	.	TGTGCCAGCAGTGTGGCTAGCGGCCGCACAGATACGCAGTATTTT	CASSVASGRTDTQYF
TRBD1	TRBV19	TRBJ1-2	once	TGTGCCAGTAGGAGTACCGGGACAGGCTCCCGAGACTATGGCTACACCTTC	CASRSTGTGSRDYGYTF
.	TRBV9	TRBJ1-4	.	TGTGCCAGCAGCGTAGCTACCCGGGGGGAAAAACTGTTTTTT	CASSVATRGEKLFF
TRBD1	TRBV6-5	TRBJ1-6	once	TGTGCCAGCAGTTACTCGATGACAGGGACACCCCTCCACTTT	CASSYSMTGTPLHF
.	TRBV5-1	TRBJ1-5	.	TGCGCCAGCAGCTTTATCCGGCCCCAGCATTTT	CASSFIRPQHF
.	TRBV5-4	TRBJ1-1	.	TGTGCCAGCAGCTCACAGGTGAACACTGAAGCTTTCTTT	CASSSQVNTEAFF
.	TRBV4-1	TRBJ1-2	.	TGCGCCAGCAGCCAACCCGTTGGGGGGCTGAGCTATGGCTACACCTTC	CASSQPVGGLSYGYTF
.	TRBV27	TRBJ2-6	.	TGTGCCAGCAGTTTAGGGGGGCTTGGGGCCAACGTCCTGACTTTC	CASSLGGLGANVLTF
.	TRBV7-9	TRBJ2-2	.	TGTGCCAGCAGCAAAGGGGGGACCTTGAACACCGGGGAGCTGTTTTTT	CASSKGGTLNTGELFF
TRBD1	TRBV2	TRBJ2-7	.	TGTGCCAGCAGCGTTACAGGGGCCTACGAGCAGTACTTC	CASSVTGAYEQYF
.	TRBV11-2	TRBJ1-5	.	TGTGCCAGCAGCTTAGGCATTTCCACCAATCAGCCCCAGCATTTT	CASSLGISTNQPQHF
.	TRBV19	TRBJ2-2	.	TGTGCCAGTAGTGTCCGGATTGGCGGGGAGCTGTTTTTT	CASSVRIGGELFF
TRBD1	TRBV5-6	TRBJ1-4	.	TGTGCCAGCAGCCGGGGACAGTATAATGAAAAACTGTTTTTT	CASSRGQYNEKLFF
TRBD1	TRBV18	TRBJ1-2	.	TGTGCCAGCTCATCAGAAACCAGGGGGCGCACCTATGGCTACACCTTC	CASSSETRGRTYGYTF
TRBD1	TRBV5-4	TRBJ1-4	.	TGTGCCAGCAGCTTCAAGATAAAGGGGGCAGGGGAAAAACTGTTTTTT	CASSFKIKGAGEKLFF
.	TRBV18	TRBJ2-5	.	TGTGCCAGCTCTTCCTTCGCCGGGGGCCCCTCGTCAGAGACCCAGTACTTC	CASSSFAGGPSSETQYF
TRBD1	TRBV19	TRBJ2-5	.	TGTGCCAGTAGTGCGTGGGACAGGGGGAAGGAGACCCAGTACTTC	CASSAWDRGKETQYF
.	TRBV7-2	TRBJ1-2	.	TGTGCCAGCAGCTTAGACAGGGACAACTATGGCTACACCTTC	CASSLDRDNYGYTF
TRBD1	TRBV6-5	TRBJ1-1	.	TGTGCCAGCAGCCACGGGACAGACGCTTTCTTT	CASSHGTDAFF
TRBD1	TRBV2	TRBJ1-4	.	TGTGCCATACTACAGGGGGCTAATGAAAAACTGTTTTTT	CAILQGANEKLFF
TRBD1	TRBV19	TRBJ2-7	.	TGTGCCAGTAGTATAGCAGGGGGCTACGAGCAGTACTTC	CASSIAGGYEQYF
.	TRBV5-4	TRBJ2-2	.	TGTGCCAGCAGCTTGTCCACAGGGAACACCGGGGAGCTGTTTTTT	CASSLSTGNTGELFF
.	TRBV9	TRBJ1-1	.	TGCGCCAGCAGCGTAGGGGCAGGACCGAACACTGAAGCTTTCTTT	CASSVGAGPNTEAFF
.	TRBV6-6	TRBJ1-1	.	TGTGCCAGCAGTTACTCGATGACGGGAATCGCTGAAGCTTTCTTT	CASSYSMTGIAEAFF
.	TRBV27	TRBJ1-3	.	TGTGCCAGCAGTTTATCGGTGGGGGGCCCTGGAAACACCATATATTTT	CASSLSVGGPGNTIYF
.	TRBV30	TRBJ1-6	.	TGTGCCTGGACACAGCGGGATTCACCCCTCCACTTT	CAWTQRDSPLHF
TRBD1	TRBV19	TRBJ2-3	.	TGTGCCACCAATCCTCTGACAGGGGGCACAGATACGCAGTATTTT	CATNPLTGGTDTQYF
.	TRBV6-5	TRBJ1-1	.	TGTGCCAGCAGTTACGGAAACCGAGGCACTGAAGCTTTCTTT	CASSYGNRGTEAFF
.	TRBV15	TRBJ1-2	.	TGTGCCACCAGCAGAGATCAGACAGGCCGCAACACCTTC	CATSRDQTGRNTF
.	TRBV27	TRBJ1-2	.	TGTGCCAGCAGTTTAAAGAGGGTGCAGGGGTACTATGGCTACACCTTC	CASSLKRVQGYYGYTF
.	TRBV29-1	TRBJ1-5	.	TGCAGCGTCGCCGTAGACTCCGTTGATCAGCCCCAGCATTTT	CSVAVDSVDQPQHF
TRBD2	TRBV9	TRBJ2-5	.	TGTGCCAGCAGCGTAGAGCCGGGGGGGCTCCAAGAGACCCAGTACTTC	CASSVEPGGLQETQYF
TRBD1	TRBV2	TRBJ1-6	.	TGTGCCAGCAGTCGAACAGGGGGCGAGGTTAATTCACCCCTCCACTTT	CASSRTGGEVNSPLHF
.	TRBV9	TRBJ2-5	.	TGTGCCAGCAGCGACCCAGGGGTTCGGGAGACCCAGTACTTC	CASSDPGVRETQYF
TRBD1	TRBV7-3	TRBJ1-2	.	TGTGCCAGCAGCATTGGACAGGGGGCAGCGGATGGCTACACCTTC	CASSIGQGAADGYTF
TRBD1	TRBV18	TRBJ1-5	.	TGTGCCAGCTCAACCGGGACAGGGGAATCAGCCCAGCATTTT	CASSTGTGESAQHF
.	TRBV2	TRBJ1-2	.	TGTGCCAGCAGTGATCGCTCGCTGAGCTATGGCTACACCTTC	CASSDRSLSYGYTF
.	TRBV30	TRBJ1-1	.	TGTGCCTGGAACGAAGGCACTGAAGCTTTCTTT	CAWNEGTEAFF
.	TRBV2	TRBJ2-7	.	TGTGCCAGCAGTTCCCGACGTGAGCAGTACTTC	CASSSRREQYF
TRBD1	TRBV27	TRBJ2-5	once	TGTGCCAGCAGTCAGGGACAGGGGGCGAGAGAGACCCAGTACTTC	CASSQGQGARETQYF
.	TRBV5-4	TRBJ1-2	.	TGTGCCAGCAGAGCTGGCCCTCCGACGAACTATGGCTACACCTTC	CASRAGPPTNYGYTF
TRBD2	TRBV7-6	TRBJ2-1	.	TGTGCCAGCAGCTTCCTAGCGGGGGGAGAGTACAATGAGCAGTTCTTC	CASSFLAGGEYNEQFF
.	TRBV7-3	TRBJ1-1	.	TGTGCCAGCAGCTTAACTGGAGGGTCTGAAGCTTTCTTT	CASSLTGGSEAFF
.	TRBV11-3	TRBJ2-1	once	TGTGCCAGCAGCTTGGAACCCTCTCGGTATTCTGAGCAGTTCTTC	CASSLEPSRYSEQFF
TRBD1	TRBV5-1	TRBJ2-7	.	TGCGCCAGCAGCTTGGCGAAGGGGGCTCAAACGTTCGAGCAGTACTTC	CASSLAKGAQTFEQYF
.	TRBV6-5	TRBJ2-7	.	TGTGCGACTACATCCGCCGGGGAGCAGTACTTC	CATTSAGEQYF
.	TRBV5-1	TRBJ2-3	.	TGCGCCAGCAGCTTGGAAGGTACTGAGATAGATACGCAGTATTTT	CASSLEGTEIDTQYF